The clone carrying this T cell receptor beta chain was observed many times. Its antigen is as yet unknown. Time point defined: newly diagnosed GD, antithyroid drugs for less than 3 months. From PBMCs, RNA was extracted and then used to make the TCR library. HTBI primers from iRepertoire and Arm-PCR of CDR3 regions yielded the TCR beta libraries. MiXCR was run by TCRdb on the multiplex PCR reads, yielding one entry per CDR3 protein. The sample yields about 520,000 distinct CDR3 sequences, more than 10% seen once. This entry comes from a study of regulatory T cells in long-lasting Graves disease. Regarding the study as a whole: Comparison showed that persistent patients shared more public clonotypes (under 3,000) than new patients (966).

The data also belong to a second study, concerning T cells in Graves' hyperthyroidism and ophthalmopathy. That study adds: First-round RT-PCR targeting the TCR CDR3 was performed with the HTBI primer set. Peripheral blood also featured most of the thyroid clonotypes expanded above 0.001.

The origin of this receptor is a woman in her 30s with Graves disease. The starting material was peripheral blood mononuclear cells (PBMCs), obtained at new diagnosis, from a patient treated with antithyroid drugs.

Here the CDR3 DNA reads TGTGCCACCAGTGATATCAGTACCGGGGAGCTGTTTTTT. As protein: CATSDISTGELFF. J is TRBJ2-2 and V is TRBV24-1; D ambiguous. The CDR3 contains 13 residues. The V end was cut by 3 bases, the J end by 5 bases, with 6 bases between. Germline CDR1 KGHDR, CDR2 SFDVKD.